One and the same sample provided the 20 T cell receptor beta chains below, sequenced in a study of blood T cell repertoires in COVID-19. Clones were read by immunoSEQ multiplex PCR, and TCRdb kept only the in-frame ones, dropping some. The top ten hold less than 4.5% of the sample, which has about 140,000 clones, roughly 89% seen once. The sample was PBMCs or T cells enriched from blood (not recorded which). These receptors came from a man aged 50-59 years who had recovered from COVID-19.

The rearrangement links TRBV30 to TRBJ1-2, with D unresolved. CDR3 length: 12 residues. Trimming took 2 bases from V and 7 from J, leaving 11 bases between them. Germline CDR1 and CDR2: GTSNPN and SVGIG (reference sequence). This CDR3 is CAWSPTLGGYTF. CDR3 sequence (DNA): TGTGCCTGGAGTCCGACATTGGGTGGCTACACCTTC. The variable domain in full, completed from reference TRBV30 and TRBJ1-2, reads SQTIHQWPATLVQPVGSPLSLECTVEGTSNPNLYWYRQAAGRGLQLLFYSVGIGQISSEVPQNLSASRPQDRQFILSSKKLLLSDSGFYLCAWSPTLGGYTFGSGTRLTVV.

CDR3 residues: CAWRWGRGFTEAFF. In nucleotides, the CDR3 is TGTGCCTGGAGGTGGGGCCGGGGGTTCACTGAAGCTTTCTTT. The chain recombines TRBV30 with TRBJ1-1; a weak D match, TRBD1 (5 bases). The CDR3 length is 14 residues. Germline CDR1 reads GTSNPN; CDR2 reads SVGIG (reference sequence). Trimming removed 3 bases from V and 4 bases from J, with 15 bases in between.

The chain uses TRBV7-2 and TRBJ1-2, with a tentative D call TRBD1 (6 bases). This CDR3 has 13 amino acids. Germline V gene lookup returns CDR1 SGHTA and CDR2 FQGNSA. V was trimmed by 10 bases and J by 2 bases, leaving 14 bases between them. CDR3 sequence (DNA): TGTGCCACCAACACAGGGATCAACTATGGCTACACCTTC. Its translation is CATNTGINYGYTF.

This chain uses TRBV28 with TRBJ1-3; D possibly corresponds to TRBD1 (6 bases). In germline, CDR1 is MDHEN, CDR2 SYDVKM. V was clipped by 8 bases and J by 4 bases, with 15 bases between them. The CDR3 runs to 14 residues. The CDR3 reads CASRGAGTGNTIYF. As DNA, the CDR3 is TGTGCCAGCCGAGGGGCAGGGACAGGAAACACCATATATTTT.

This chain links TRBV9 with TRBJ2-3; the match to TRBD1 covers 10 bases. The germline gives CDR1 SGDLS, CDR2 YYNGEE. V was clipped by 0 bases and J by 3 bases; unmatched bases: 4. The CDR3 sequence is 16 residues long. The CDR3 protein is CASSVGVGQGTDTQYF. In DNA form, the CDR3 reads TGTGCCAGCAGCGTAGGAGTGGGACAGGGGACAGATACGCAGTATTTT.

The chain uses TRBV3-1 (or the pseudogene TRBV3-2) and TRBJ2-5; D might be TRBD1 (6 bases). Germline V gives CDR1 LGHDT, CDR2 YNNKEL (reference sequence). This CDR3 has 13 residues. The V gene lost 1 base and the J gene lost 4 bases, with 7 bases spanning the gap. The CDR3 reads CASSQAGVETQYF. DNA of the CDR3: TGTGCCAGCAGCCAAGCAGGGGTAGAGACCCAGTACTTC.

The J gene is TRBJ2-2, the V gene TRBV29-1, with 8 bases matching TRBD1. This CDR3 is built from 14 residues. The germline CDR1 and CDR2 sequences are SQVTM and ANQGSEA. V lost 6 bases and J lost 1; bases outside the gene matches: 4. CDR3 sequence reads: CSVHRGENTGELFF. Written as DNA, the CDR3 is TGCAGCGTACACAGGGGGGAGAACACCGGGGAGCTGTTTTTT.

This chain joins TRBV6-2 or TRBV6-3 and TRBJ1-5; 8 bases align to TRBD1. The ends lost 5 bases at V and 0 bases at J; junction bases unmatched: 9. CDR3 length: 17 residues. Germline V gene data show CDR1 as MNHEY and CDR2 as SVGEGT. CDR3 protein: CASSPFGQGHSNQPQHF. The CDR3 DNA is TGTGCCAGCAGTCCCTTCGGACAGGGACATAGCAATCAGCCCCAGCATTTT.

The chain recombines TRBV7-6 with TRBJ1-1; possible D gene TRBD1, 5 bases. V was clipped by 1 base and J by 5 bases, with 17 bases between them. From germline, CDR1 is SGHVS and CDR2 FNYEAQ. The length of the CDR3 is 16 residues. The CDR3 DNA reads TGTGCCAGCAGCTTAGGGATGGGGGTAAGCGGGACTGAAGCTTTCTTT. Translation: CASSLGMGVSGTEAFF.

The V call is TRBV6-5, the J call TRBJ1-5, with a tentative D call TRBD1 (6 bases). The length of the CDR3 is 14 residues. Trimming stripped 6 bases from V and 2 bases from J, with 11 bases between. Per the germline V gene, CDR1 is MNHEY and CDR2 is SVGAGI. This CDR3 is CASSASGGNQPQHF. The CDR3 coding sequence is TGTGCCAGCAGCGCCTCAGGGGGCAATCAGCCCCAGCATTTT.

The chain carries TRBV5-1 and TRBJ1-2; D unresolved. Trimming pared 6 bases from V and 8 bases from J, leaving 17 bases between. The CDR3 spans 13 residues. Germline V gene lookup returns CDR1 SGHRS and CDR2 YFSETQ. CDR3 in amino acids: CASNLGTSGGYTF. The CDR3 nucleotides are TGCGCCAGCAATTTGGGTACATCGGGGGGCTACACCTTC.

This chain connects TRBV19 to TRBJ1-2, with a weak D call TRBD1 (6 bases). Trimming cost V 6 bases and J 3 bases, with 14 bases left between them. The CDR3 has 14 amino acids. The V gene's germline CDR1 is LNHDA and CDR2 SQIVND (reference sequence). CDR3 protein: CASRGARRDYGYTF. For the CDR3, the DNA is TGTGCCAGTAGGGGGGCGAGGCGGGACTATGGCTACACCTTC.

The rearrangement links TRBV11-1 to TRBJ1-1; 7 bases line up with TRBD1. Germline CDR1 SGHAT, CDR2 FQDESV (reference sequence). The CDR3 has 14 residues. V lost 2 bases and J lost 1; bases outside the gene matches: 1. The CDR3 protein is CASSLRTGNTEAFF. CDR3 nucleotides: TGTGCCAGCAGCTTACGGACAGGGAACACTGAAGCTTTCTTT.

This sequence joins TRBV3-1 (or the pseudogene TRBV3-2) and TRBJ2-6, with D tentatively TRBD1 (6 bases). Between the trimmed V and J ends, which lost 4 bases and 4 bases, there was a span of 14 bases. This CDR3 is 16 amino acids long. Germline V gives CDR1 LGHDT, CDR2 YNNKEL (reference sequence). CDR3 in amino acids: CASSRGGARGANVLTF. The CDR3 nucleotides read TGTGCCAGCAGCCGAGGGGGAGCGCGAGGGGCCAACGTCCTGACTTTC.

The V and J genes are TRBV28 and TRBJ1-5, with 8 bases aligning to TRBD1. Germline-derived CDR1 and CDR2 are MDHEN and SYDVKM. Losses at the gene ends were 8 bases for V and 4 bases for J; bases not matched to a gene: 10. CDR3 length: 15 amino acids. CDR3 sequence: CASASQGQANQPQHF. The CDR3 DNA is TGTGCCAGCGCGTCCCAGGGACAGGCTAATCAGCCCCAGCATTTT.

V gene TRBV9 combines with J gene TRBJ2-3; D not resolved. V was cut by 3 bases and J by 3 bases, with 5 bases left in between. CDR3 length: 12 amino acids. CDR1 is SGDLS and CDR2 is YYNGEE in the germline V gene. CDR3 residues: CASSAFTDTQYF. CDR3 sequence (DNA): TGTGCCAGCAGCGCCTTTACAGATACGCAGTATTTT. The variable domain in full, with the rest retrieved from reference TRBV9 and TRBJ2-3, is DSGVTQTPKHLITATGQRVTLRCSPRSGDLSVYWYQQSLDQGLQFLIQYYNGEERAKGNILERFSAQQFPDLHSELNLSSLELGDSALYFCASSAFTDTQYFGPGTRLTVL.

The chain links TRBV28 to TRBJ1-5; D remains ambiguous. V lost 1 base and J 0 bases, leaving 10 bases between the germline ends. The CDR3 is 16 residues long. Germline CDR1 reads MDHEN; CDR2 reads SYDVKM. As DNA, the CDR3 is TGTGCCAGCAGTTTATTAGCACACTATAGCAATCAGCCCCAGCATTTT. This gives the protein CASSLLAHYSNQPQHF. The whole variable domain, remainder taken from reference TRBV28 and TRBJ1-5, is DVKVTQSSRYLVKRTGEKVFLECVQDMDHENMFWYRQDPGLGLRLIYFSYDVKMKEKGDIPEGYSVSREKKERFSLILESASTNQTSMYLCASSLLAHYSNQPQHFGDGTRLSIL.

V is TRBV15 and J is TRBJ2-2, with D perhaps TRBD2 (6 bases). CDR1 is LNHNV and CDR2 is YYDKDF in the germline V gene (reference sequence). The V end lost 0 bases, the J end lost 7 bases, and 15 bases lay between the germline ends. CDR3 length: 16 residues. The CDR3 loop is CATSRELAGRSGELFF. CDR3 in DNA: TGTGCCACCAGCAGAGAACTTGCAGGGAGGAGCGGGGAGCTGTTTTTT.

The genes are TRBV7-2 and TRBJ1-6, with 7 bases lining up with TRBD1. Looked up from germline, CDR1 is SGHTA and CDR2 is FQGNSA. This CDR3 region has 15 residues. Trimming removed 6 bases from V and 0 bases from J; junction bases left unmatched: 2. The CDR3 region is CASRTGSSYNSPLHF. In DNA form, the CDR3 reads TGTGCCAGCAGGACAGGGAGCTCCTATAATTCACCCCTCCACTTT.

The chain carries TRBV28 and TRBJ1-2, with 7 bases matching TRBD1. CDR3 length: 13 residues. The junction had 3 bases not matched to a gene; V was cut back by 4 bases and J by 4 bases. Per the germline V gene, CDR1 is MDHEN and CDR2 is SYDVKM. The CDR3 region has the DNA TGTGCCAGCAGTTCGACAGGGTTCTATGGCTACACCTTC. Translation gives CASSSTGFYGYTF.